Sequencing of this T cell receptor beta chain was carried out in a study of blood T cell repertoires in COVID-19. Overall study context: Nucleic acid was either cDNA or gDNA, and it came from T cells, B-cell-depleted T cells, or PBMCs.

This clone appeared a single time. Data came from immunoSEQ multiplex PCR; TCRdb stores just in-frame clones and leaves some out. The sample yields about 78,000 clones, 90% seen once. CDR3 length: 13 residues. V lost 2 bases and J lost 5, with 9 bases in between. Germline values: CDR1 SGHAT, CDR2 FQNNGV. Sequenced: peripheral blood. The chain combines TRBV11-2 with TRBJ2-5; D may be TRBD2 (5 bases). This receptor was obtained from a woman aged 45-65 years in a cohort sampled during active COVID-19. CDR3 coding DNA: TGTGCCAGCAGCTTAAGGCCGGGGGAGACCCAGTACTTC. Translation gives CASSLRPGETQYF. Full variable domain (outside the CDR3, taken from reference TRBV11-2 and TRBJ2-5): EAGVAQSPRYKIIEKRQSVAFWCNPISGHATLYWYQQILGQGPKLLIQFQNNGVVDDSQLPKDRFSAERLKGVDSTLKIQPAKLEDSAVYLCASSLRPGETQYFGPGTRLLVL.